This TCR beta chain was identified in a study of PD-1 blockade in classical Hodgkin lymphoma. Findings and limits, study-wide: Unlike CD8+ TCR diversity, which did not rise significantly by C4D1, CD4+ TCR diversity did. According to reports, newly diagnosed patients had lower baseline TCR diversity than healthy donors, and relapsed/refractory patients had lower baseline TCR diversity still. Whoever responded completely had baseline diversity much like that seen in newly diagnosed patients.

From germline, CDR1 is SNHLY and CDR2 FYNNEI. The CDR3 has 16 amino acids. V was cut by 7 bases and J by 1 base, with 19 bases left in between. Profiled with immunoSEQ multiplex PCR; TCRdb holds only in-frame clones, not every one. Of fewer than 55,000 clones listed, around 80% are singletons. A remark on this clone: The antigen is not known.

Documented time point: cycle 4 day 1 (C4D1), after five to seven weeks of nivolumab. The patients all showed relapse after autologous stem cell transplantation, while their brentuximab vedotin exposure varied. Best overall response was complete response, partial response or progressive disease in these relapsed/refractory classical Hodgkin lymphoma patients. This specimen was peripheral blood mononuclear cells (PBMCs), taken before the fourth cycle of nivolumab. This sequence joins TRBV2 and TRBJ1-1; D might be TRBD1 (5 bases). The receptor was derived from a human donor with classical Hodgkin lymphoma. CDR3 sequence reads: CASTRGGSGPNTEAFF. The CDR3 coding sequence is TGTGCCAGCACCCGGGGGGGGTCGGGTCCGAACACTGAAGCTTTCTTT.